This TCR beta chain was obtained from a study of blood T cell repertoires in COVID-19. The CDR3 is made up of 15 amino acids. The germline V gene encodes CDR1 LGHNA and CDR2 YNFKEQ. Trimming took 0 bases from V and 6 from J, leaving 14 bases between them. Sequencing was performed with immunoSEQ multiplex PCR; in TCRdb, only in-frame clones are kept and a portion is missing. The data contain some 390,000 clones, 80% to 90% of them singletons. V and J are TRBV4-2 and TRBJ1-2; D may be TRBD1 (5 bases). The sequenced sample consisted of peripheral blood. The sequence came from a woman in her sixties with COVID-19, enrolled during active disease. Here the CDR3 reads CASSQDRAGRNGYTF. CDR3 DNA sequence: TGTGCCAGCAGCCAAGATCGGGCAGGGAGGAATGGCTACACCTTC.